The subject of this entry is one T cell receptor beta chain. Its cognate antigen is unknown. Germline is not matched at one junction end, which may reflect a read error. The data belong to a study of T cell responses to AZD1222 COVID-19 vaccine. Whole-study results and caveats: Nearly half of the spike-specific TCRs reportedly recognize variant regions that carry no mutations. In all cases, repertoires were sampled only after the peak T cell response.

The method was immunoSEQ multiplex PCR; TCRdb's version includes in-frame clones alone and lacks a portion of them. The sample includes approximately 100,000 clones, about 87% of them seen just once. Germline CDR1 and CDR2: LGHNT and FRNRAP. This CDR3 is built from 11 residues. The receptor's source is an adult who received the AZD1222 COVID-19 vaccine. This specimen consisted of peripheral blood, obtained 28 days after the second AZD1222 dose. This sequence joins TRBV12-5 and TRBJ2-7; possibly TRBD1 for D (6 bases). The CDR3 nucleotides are TGTGCTAGTGGCTTGGGGGCCGAGCAGTACTTC. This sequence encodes CASGLGAEQYF.